The next 27 T cell receptor beta chains were all read from a single sample in a study of T cell changes during pregnancy in multiple sclerosis. Libraries were prepared by immunoSEQ multiplex PCR; TCRdb keeps only in-frame clonotypes and omits some of them. The sample records 70,000 or so clones, roughly 88% being singletons. Sequenced here: peripheral blood, sampled in the third trimester of pregnancy. Every receptor here comes from a female donor with multiple sclerosis, enrolled in a pregnancy study.

In its sample, this clone was seen a few times. The chain carries TRBV5-1 and TRBJ2-3; TRBD2 aligns across 12 bases. The CDR3 contains 17 residues. CDR1 SGHRS and CDR2 YFSETQ come from the germline V gene. V gave up 2 bases and J gave up 0 bases; unmatched junction bases: 4. This CDR3 is CASSFRTSGASTDTQYF. The CDR3 nucleotides read TGCGCCAGCAGCTTCCGGACTAGCGGGGCTAGCACAGATACGCAGTATTTT.

The chain uses TRBV29-1 and TRBJ1-3; tentatively, D is TRBD1 (5 bases). Germline V lookup: CDR1 SQVTM, CDR2 ANQGSEA. V lost 4 bases and J 3 bases, leaving 7 bases between the germline ends. The CDR3 length is 12 residues. The CDR3 spells CSVGGIGNTIYF. For the CDR3, the DNA is TGCAGCGTTGGGGGCATTGGAAACACCATATATTTT.

This clone has a handful of counts. The chain links TRBV5-1 to TRBJ2-2; D not resolved. V lost 4 bases and J 2 bases, leaving 12 bases between the germline ends. The CDR3 loop spans 15 amino acids. Germline CDR1 SGHRS, CDR2 YFSETQ. CDR3 residues: CASSRYGGNTGELFF. For the CDR3, the DNA is TGCGCCAGCAGCCGCTACGGCGGTAACACCGGGGAGCTGTTTTTT.

V and J are TRBV2 and TRBJ2-7; D perhaps matches TRBD1 (5 bases). Trimming shortened V by 7 bases and J by 7 bases, and 17 bases separated the two germline ends. This CDR3 has 13 amino acids. In germline, CDR1 is SNHLY, CDR2 FYNNEI. DNA for the CDR3: TGTGCCAGCAATCAGGGCCGCGCCAGGGAGCAGTACTTC. This sequence encodes CASNQGRAREQYF.

The V gene is TRBV6-5, the J gene TRBJ2-4, with 10 bases lining up with TRBD2. V dropped 0 bases and J dropped 8; count of bases not matched to a gene: 4. There are 15 residues in the CDR3. From germline, CDR1 is MNHEY and CDR2 SVGAGI. The CDR3 is CASSYSSGGADIQYF. In DNA, the CDR3 is TGTGCCAGCAGTTACTCCAGCGGGGGGGCGGACATTCAGTACTTC.

This clone has just one count. The chain has TRBV5-8 and TRBJ2-5; 9 bases agree with TRBD2. The V and J ends lost 0 bases and 5 bases, in that order; junction bases with no gene match: 8. In germline, CDR1 is SGHTS, CDR2 YDEGEE. The CDR3 covers 16 residues. CDR3: CASSLVGGGASETQYF. The CDR3 nucleotides read TGTGCCAGCAGCTTGGTCGGCGGGGGGGCCAGTGAGACCCAGTACTTC. Combining the CDR3 with reference TRBV5-8 and TRBJ2-5 gives the whole variable domain EAGVTQSPTHLIKTRGQQATLRCSPISGHTSVYWYQQALGLGLQFLLWYDEGEERNRGNFPPRFSGRQFPNYSSELNVNALELEDSALYLCASSLVGGGASETQYFGPGTRLLVL.

The rearrangement joins TRBV6-1 to TRBJ1-1; D not certain. Deletions cut 2 bases from V and 1 base from J, with 11 bases between. The CDR3 has 15 amino acids. Germline lookup yields CDR1 MNHNS and CDR2 SASEGT. The CDR3 here is CASSEMRPTNTEAFF. The CDR3 nucleotides read TGTGCCAGCAGTGAAATGAGGCCGACGAACACTGAAGCTTTCTTT.

The J gene is TRBJ1-1, the V gene TRBV29-1, with 7 bases matching TRBD1. The CDR3 is 12 amino acids. Germline V lookup: CDR1 SQVTM, CDR2 ANQGSEA. V shed 7 bases and J 7 bases; nucleotides not matched to a gene: 9. The CDR3, as DNA: TGCAGCGCAGTTAACAGGGGCCTTGAAGCTTTCTTT. It specifies CSAVNRGLEAFF.

V and J are TRBV18 and TRBJ1-3; TRBD1 aligns across 8 bases. The CDR3 has 14 amino acids. Germline V gene lookup returns CDR1 KGHSH and CDR2 LQKENI. V was pared by 5 bases and J by 4 bases, with 4 bases of the junction left unmatched. The DNA for the CDR3 is TGTGCCAGCTCATCAGGGGGCTTGGGAAACACCATATATTTT. Its translation is CASSSGGLGNTIYF. Using reference TRBV18 and TRBJ1-3 for the parts outside the CDR3, the full variable domain is NAGVMQNPRHLVRRRGQEARLRCSPMKGHSHVYWYRQLPEEGLKFMVYLQKENIIDESGMPKERFSAEFPKEGPSILRIQQVVRGDSAAYFCASSSGGLGNTIYFGEGSWLTVV.

The CDR3 sequence: CASSVEGGRGNYGYTF. CDR3 DNA sequence: TGTGCCAGCAGCGTAGAGGGTGGCAGGGGGAACTATGGCTACACCTTC. The chain uses TRBV9 and TRBJ1-2; 7 bases agree with TRBD1. The V gene's germline CDR1 is SGDLS and CDR2 YYNGEE. Trimming removed 0 bases from V and 2 bases from J; junction bases left unmatched: 7. The CDR3 has 16 amino acids.

The chain combines TRBV6-5 with TRBJ1-4, with D perhaps matching TRBD1 (6 bases). V gave up 2 bases and J gave up 8 bases, with 15 bases separating them. CDR1 MNHEY and CDR2 SVGAGI come from the germline V gene. The CDR3 is 15 residues long. As DNA, the CDR3 is TGTGCCAGCAGTTACAGTAGGGGGATCGAAGAAAAACTGTTTTTT. Its translation is CASSYSRGIEEKLFF.

This clone was observed a single time. The CDR3, as DNA: TGTGCCAGCAGTGAATTTCATAGCGGGGGCTACACCTTC. Translation gives CASSEFHSGGYTF. The gene calls are TRBV2 and TRBJ1-2, with D unresolved. Germline CDR1 reads SNHLY; CDR2 reads FYNNEI. Trimming took 2 bases from V and 8 from J, leaving 12 bases between them. The CDR3 is 13 residues long.

V and J are TRBV5-1 and TRBJ1-5; 11 nucleotides match TRBD1. This CDR3 contains 16 residues. CDR1 SGHRS and CDR2 YFSETQ come from the germline V gene. With 4 bases clipped from V and 7 bases from J, the junction kept 10 bases outside the gene matches. The CDR3 spells CASSPSGGQGGQPQHF. As DNA, the CDR3 is TGCGCCAGCAGCCCGAGCGGGGGACAGGGGGGCCAGCCCCAGCATTTT. The full variable domain, in which reference TRBV5-1 and TRBJ1-5 provide the parts outside the CDR3, is KAGVTQTPRYLIKTRGQQVTLSCSPISGHRSVSWYQQTPGQGLQFLFEYFSETQRNKGNFPGRFSGRQFSNSRSEMNVSTLELGDSALYLCASSPSGGQGGQPQHFGDGTRLSIL.

The chain carries TRBV7-9 and TRBJ2-1, with TRBD2 matching 10 bases. The CDR3 length is 16 residues. The germline V gene encodes CDR1 SEHNR and CDR2 FQNEAQ (reference sequence). Trimming at V came to 5 bases and at J to 3 bases, leaving 7 bases not matched to a gene. This CDR3 reads CASSLSGGAIYNEQFF. In DNA, the CDR3 is TGTGCCAGCAGCCTGAGCGGGGGGGCAATCTACAATGAGCAGTTCTTC.

V and J are TRBV5-4 and TRBJ2-7; D possibly corresponds to TRBD1 (5 bases). The CDR3 length is 13 residues. Germline V gives CDR1 SGHNT, CDR2 YYREEE (reference sequence). Trimming shortened V by 2 bases and J by 4 bases, and 10 bases separated the two germline ends. As DNA, the CDR3 is TGTGCCAGCAGCTTCTCTAGGGGTTACGAGCAGTACTTC. Its translation is CASSFSRGYEQYF. Supplemented by reference TRBV5-4 and TRBJ2-7, the full variable domain reads ETGVTQSPTHLIKTRGQQVTLRCSSQSGHNTVSWYQQALGQGPQFIFQYYREEENGRGNFPPRFSGLQFPNYSSELNVNALELDDSALYLCASSFSRGYEQYFGPGTRLTVT.

V usage is TRBV27 and J usage is TRBJ2-1; TRBD1 is a possible D gene (5 bases). Germline CDR1 reads MNHEY; CDR2 reads SMNVEV (reference sequence). The V end lost 4 bases, the J end lost 3 bases, and 10 bases lay between the germline ends. The CDR3 contains 14 residues. CDR3 sequence: CASSWGDSYNEQFF. Written as DNA, the CDR3 is TGTGCCAGCAGTTGGGGCGACAGCTACAATGAGCAGTTCTTC.

The chain uses TRBV28 and TRBJ1-6; TRBD1 is a possible D gene (5 bases). Trimming took off 4 bases at V and 3 bases at J, with 7 bases between the two ends. Germline CDR1 reads MDHEN; CDR2 reads SYDVKM. The CDR3 has 14 amino acids. The CDR3 DNA is TGTGCCAGCAGTTCGGACAACTATAATTCACCCCTCCACTTT. Translation gives CASSSDNYNSPLHF.

The genes are TRBV7-2 and TRBJ2-2; TRBD2 agrees at 10 bases. CDR3 size: 14 residues. Germline V gene sequence: CDR1 SGHTA, CDR2 FQGNSA. V dropped 5 bases and J dropped 7; count of bases not matched to a gene: 4. CDR3: CASSTGTSVGELFF. The CDR3 DNA reads TGTGCCAGCAGCACCGGGACTAGCGTCGGGGAGCTGTTTTTT.

The sample holds one count of this clone. The chain joins TRBV5-1 to TRBJ2-3; TRBD2 aligns across 12 bases. The CDR3 is made up of 17 amino acids. Germline V gives CDR1 SGHRS, CDR2 YFSETQ. Germline trimming cut 1 base from V and 6 bases from J; bases unmatched to any gene: 9. The CDR3 loop reads CASSLFSSGGAWDTQYF. The DNA of the CDR3 is TGCGCCAGCAGCTTGTTTTCTAGCGGGGGGGCCTGGGATACGCAGTATTTT.

This rearrangement joins TRBV28 to TRBJ2-3; 9 positions match TRBD1. The CDR3 runs to 13 residues. The junction had 1 base not matched to a gene; V was cut back by 6 bases and J by 3 bases. Germline lookup yields CDR1 MDHEN and CDR2 SYDVKM. The CDR3 region has the DNA TGTGCCAGCAGGACAGGGGGAACAGATACGCAGTATTTT. This sequence encodes CASRTGGTDTQYF.

V gene TRBV5-1 combines with J gene TRBJ2-1; D possibly corresponds to TRBD2 (6 bases). V was cut by 7 bases and J by 15 bases, with 20 bases left in between. The germline V gene has CDR1 SGHRS and CDR2 YFSETQ. The CDR3 consists of 12 residues. As DNA, the CDR3 is TGCGCCAGCGGGGACTCGACAACCTCGCTGTTCTTC. This translates into CASGDSTTSLFF.

The chain combines TRBV5-1 with TRBJ2-5; tentative D call: TRBD2 (5 bases). This CDR3 has 12 residues. Trimming took off 4 bases at V and 3 bases at J, with 7 bases between the two ends. CDR1 and CDR2 (germline): SGHRS, YFSETQ. The DNA of the CDR3 is TGCGCCAGCAGCGACGGGGAAGAGACCCAGTACTTC. It specifies CASSDGEETQYF.

This rearrangement joins TRBV21-1 to TRBJ1-6; the table's D call of TRBD1 was not tested on the DNA. TRBV21-1 represents a pseudogene. The CDR3 runs to 16 residues. CDR3 residues: CASTESGTGFNSPLHF. CDR3 in DNA: TGTGCCAGCACCGAATCGGGGACAGGGTTCAATTCACCCCTCCACTTT.

This clone was seen a handful of times. The chain combines TRBV6-1 with TRBJ1-5; D is possibly TRBD1 (5 bases). V was cut by 6 bases and J by 7 bases, with 13 bases left in between. CDR3 length: 13 residues. Germline V gene data show CDR1 as MNHNS and CDR2 as SASEGT. CDR3 loop: CASRGGPGQPQHF. DNA for the CDR3: TGTGCCAGCAGGGGGGGACCGGGCCAGCCCCAGCATTTT.

The chain has TRBV29-1 and TRBJ2-2; TRBD2 matches 11 bases. CDR1 is SQVTM, CDR2 ANQGSEA, per germline. With 6 bases clipped from V and 0 bases from J, the junction kept 3 bases outside the gene matches. The CDR3 totals 15 residues. CDR3 coding DNA: TGCAGCGTGACTAGCGGGGTAACGAACACCGGGGAGCTGTTTTTT. Protein product: CSVTSGVTNTGELFF.

The chain carries TRBV15 and TRBJ2-7; TRBD2 might be the D (6 bases). Germline lookup yields CDR1 LNHNV and CDR2 YYDKDF (reference sequence). The CDR3 consists of 13 residues. V lost 0 bases, J lost 5 bases, and 8 bases lay in between. The CDR3 loop is CATSRDKRDEQYF. CDR3 nucleotide sequence: TGTGCCACCAGCAGAGATAAGCGGGACGAGCAGTACTTC.

The chain combines TRBV5-1 with TRBJ2-5; D ambiguous. Germline assignment: CDR1 SGHRS and CDR2 YFSETQ. Trimming left V 3 bases short and J 2 bases short, with 17 bases between. The CDR3 spans 16 residues. Written as DNA, the CDR3 is TGCGCCAGCAGCTCCCTTGTGGCCGCCGGGCAAGAGACCCAGTACTTC. Its protein product is CASSSLVAAGQETQYF.